This TCR beta chain was recovered during a study of blood T cell repertoires in COVID-19. In the study overall: Spain, Italy and the United States supplied samples that represented acute and convalescent COVID-19. Nucleic acid was either cDNA or gDNA, and it came from T cells, B-cell-depleted T cells, or PBMCs.

Germline V CDR1 and CDR2: LGHDT, YNNKEL (reference sequence). This CDR3 has 15 residues. V was shortened by 2 bases and J by 8 bases, with 15 bases between the two germline ends. Original handling: Reference gene primer amplification gave estimated nucleated cell counts. Data came from immunoSEQ multiplex PCR; TCRdb stores just in-frame clones and leaves some out. V and J calls plus clone size are reproduced from that table; the DNA served to infer D and trimming. The repertoire holds about 280,000 clones, with approximately 85% as singletons. The J gene is TRBJ1-4, the V gene TRBV3-1 (or the pseudogene TRBV3-2); no reliable D call. This TCR derives from a man in his late teens or twenties with active or convalescent COVID-19. Specimen: peripheral blood. The CDR3 sequence: CASSQKITTGEKLFF. The CDR3 DNA follows: TGTGCCAGCAGCCAAAAGATCACAACGGGGGAAAAACTGTTTTTT.